This TCR beta chain was recorded in a study of T-cell reconstitution after alpha-beta-depleted transplantation in children. With 4 bases clipped from V and 8 bases from J, the junction kept 7 bases outside the gene matches. This CDR3 spans 14 amino acids. In germline, CDR1 is SGDLS, CDR2 YYNGEE. Preparation of the TCRbeta library used unique molecular identifiers. From the PCR reads, TCRdb called clonotypes with MiXCR, one entry per CDR3 protein. The table has 330,000 or so distinct CDR3 sequences, about a tenth seen once. This clonotype appeared many times. V and J are TRBV9 and TRBJ2-1; 9 bases fit TRBD2. The source of this sequence is a human donor who donated a stem cell graft to a child with acute lymphoblastic leukemia. Source: PBMCs from the stem cell graft donor, taken from the stem cell graft. The CDR3, as DNA: TGTGCCAGCAGCCTAGCGGGACTTGAGGATGAGCAGTTCTTC. Amino acid sequence: CASSLAGLEDEQFF.